A single sample is the source of the 25 T cell receptor beta chains below, sequenced in a study of OX40 agonist ivuxolimab in advanced cancers. Here immunoSEQ multiplex PCR was the method, and the copy in TCRdb shows in-frame clones only, minus some. This sample carries 11,000 to 15,000 clones, approximately 93% of them seen once, and the ten largest clones take approximately 22%. The sample in question was CD4+ or CD8+ T cells sorted from blood, obtained in a trial of the OX40 agonist ivuxolimab. Receptor source: an adult with an advanced solid tumor such as melanoma, head and neck, liver or kidney cancer.

The rearrangement joins TRBV27 to TRBJ1-2, with D perhaps TRBD1 (6 bases). The CDR3 is 14 amino acids. Germline CDR1 and CDR2: MNHEY and SMNVEV (reference sequence). V was clipped by 2 bases and J by 4 bases, with 11 bases between them. The CDR3 DNA sequence: TGTGCCAGCAGTTTAATCCGAGGGGGCTATGGCTACACCTTC. This translates into CASSLIRGGYGYTF.

V usage is TRBV28 and J usage is TRBJ1-4; no clear D. V lost 5 bases to trimming and J lost 0 bases, with 7 bases between them. The CDR3 sequence is 14 residues long. Germline assignment: CDR1 MDHEN and CDR2 SYDVKM. The CDR3 nucleotides read TGTGCCAGCAGTCGGAGGACAACTAATGAAAAACTGTTTTTT. It translates to CASSRRTTNEKLFF. The variable domain in full, completed from reference TRBV28 and TRBJ1-4, reads DVKVTQSSRYLVKRTGEKVFLECVQDMDHENMFWYRQDPGLGLRLIYFSYDVKMKEKGDIPEGYSVSREKKERFSLILESASTNQTSMYLCASSRRTTNEKLFFGSGTQLSVL.

The V and J genes are TRBV16 and TRBJ2-1; D remains unclear. Per the germline V gene, CDR1 is KGHSY and CDR2 is FQNENV. There are 13 residues in the CDR3. The V gene lost 2 bases and the J gene lost 8 bases, with 10 bases spanning the gap. The CDR3 loop reads CASSQIVPDEQFF. For the CDR3, the DNA is TGTGCCAGCAGCCAAATCGTTCCGGATGAGCAGTTCTTC.

The V call is TRBV12-5, the J call TRBJ2-7; D is uncertain. The CDR3 is 17 amino acids. CDR1 LGHNT and CDR2 FRNRAP come from the germline V gene. V gave up 2 bases and J gave up 6 bases, with 23 bases separating them. The CDR3: CASGLTLSHQAGLEQYF. The CDR3 nucleotides are TGTGCTAGTGGTTTGACCTTGTCGCATCAGGCCGGGCTCGAGCAGTACTTC.

The chain combines TRBV5-4 with TRBJ2-1, with 7 bases identical to TRBD1. Germline trimming cut 1 base from V and 3 bases from J; bases unmatched to any gene: 4. The CDR3 runs to 15 residues. The germline V gene encodes CDR1 SGHNT and CDR2 YYREEE (reference sequence). CDR3 sequence reads: CASSLRDRVYNEQFF. The CDR3 DNA reads TGTGCCAGCAGCTTGAGGGACAGAGTCTACAATGAGCAGTTCTTC.

The chain combines TRBV28 with TRBJ2-3, with D hard to call. Germline V CDR1 and CDR2: MDHEN, SYDVKM. This CDR3 contains 12 residues. V lost 4 bases and J 5 bases, leaving 7 bases between the germline ends. CDR3 sequence (DNA): TGTGCCAGCAGTTCCGATAAAGATACGCAGTATTTT. Protein sequence: CASSSDKDTQYF.

This clone was recorded a few times. This chain uses TRBV6-6 with TRBJ1-3; D is uncertain. This CDR3 spans 16 amino acids. V lost 0 bases and J 4 bases, leaving 13 bases between the germline ends. Germline loops: CDR1 MNHNY, CDR2 SVGAGI (reference sequence). The CDR3 bases are TGTGCCAGCAGTTACTCGCGCGACACTCACGGAAACACCATATATTTT. It yields the protein CASSYSRDTHGNTIYF.

This clone was seen only a few times. As DNA, the CDR3 is TGCGCCAGCAGCCGGACCTTGAACACTGAAGCTTTCTTT. It specifies CASSRTLNTEAFF. The gene calls are TRBV4-3 and TRBJ1-1; unclear D gene. Germline CDR1 reads LGHNA; CDR2 reads YSLEER. This CDR3 has 13 amino acids. V was shortened by 4 bases and J by 0 bases, with 6 bases between the two germline ends.

This chain links TRBV5-6 with TRBJ2-1; TRBD1 or TRBD2 may be the D gene (5 bases each). Germline V gene data show CDR1 as SGHDT and CDR2 as YYEEEE. The CDR3 consists of 14 residues. Trimming took off 4 bases at V and 8 bases at J, with 16 bases between the two ends. CDR3 sequence: CASSRGPSGYEQFF. CDR3 bases: TGTGCCAGCAGCAGGGGACCCAGTGGCTATGAGCAGTTCTTC.

The chain couples TRBV7-6 to TRBJ2-6; no definite D call. The germline gives CDR1 SGHVS, CDR2 FNYEAQ. This CDR3 has 15 residues. V gave up 5 bases and J gave up 0 bases, with 8 bases separating them. DNA for the CDR3: TGTGCCAGCAGCCTATCTGGCTCTGGGGCCAACGTCCTGACTTTC. This sequence encodes CASSLSGSGANVLTF.

The chain's CDR3 is CASSIIPGTDTQYF. CDR3 DNA sequence: TGTGCCAGCAGTATAATACCCGGCACAGATACGCAGTATTTT. The rearrangement uses TRBV27 and TRBJ2-3, with D uncertain. V lost 5 bases and J 1 base, leaving 10 bases between the germline ends. Per germline, CDR1 MNHEY and CDR2 SMNVEV (reference sequence). The CDR3 is made up of 14 amino acids.

The chain recombines TRBV10-1 with TRBJ2-7; weak D call: TRBD2 (5 bases). Germline values: CDR1 WNHNN, CDR2 SYGVQD (reference sequence). Between the trimmed V and J ends, which lost 4 bases and 3 bases, there was a span of 7 bases. This CDR3 has 12 amino acids. CDR3 nucleotides: TGCGCCAGCAGTGTTGGGAGCTACGAGCAGTACTTC. It is translated as CASSVGSYEQYF.

V usage is TRBV10-2 and J usage is TRBJ2-7, with D perhaps matching TRBD2 (5 bases). Trimming stripped 4 bases from V and 6 bases from J, with 13 bases between. Germline V CDR1 and CDR2: WSHSY, SAAADI. The CDR3 runs to 13 residues. CDR3 sequence: CASSVTGKREQYF. The CDR3 DNA reads as TGCGCCAGCAGTGTTACCGGGAAGCGCGAGCAGTACTTC.

The chain joins TRBV7-2 to TRBJ2-5; TRBD2 agrees at 8 bases. CDR1 and CDR2 (germline): SGHTA, FQGNSA. Trimming cost V 5 bases and J 4 bases; bases outside gene matches: 6. The length of the CDR3 is 14 residues. This CDR3 reads CASSTGLARETQYF. As DNA, the CDR3 is TGTGCCAGCAGCACTGGACTAGCCCGAGAGACCCAGTACTTC.

This clone was seen a single time. The V gene is TRBV20-1, the J gene TRBJ2-1, with D unresolved. The CDR3 contains 10 residues. The germline gives CDR1 DFQATT, CDR2 SNEGSKA (reference sequence). V gave up 3 bases and J gave up 9 bases, with 6 bases separating them. CDR3 sequence reads: CSASSGEQFF. Written as DNA, the CDR3 is TGCAGTGCTAGTTCCGGTGAGCAGTTCTTC.

The chain combines TRBV27 with TRBJ2-1; 8 bases agree with TRBD2. The CDR3 has 16 amino acids. V lost 7 bases and J lost 5; bases outside the gene matches: 13. Per germline, CDR1 MNHEY and CDR2 SMNVEV (reference sequence). This CDR3 reads CASTLTPGLGNNEQFF. CDR3 in DNA: TGTGCCAGCACCCTAACACCGGGACTAGGGAACAATGAGCAGTTCTTC.

J is TRBJ2-5 and V is TRBV29-1; possible D gene TRBD1, 6 bases. The germline gives CDR1 SQVTM, CDR2 ANQGSEA. V lost 4 bases to trimming and J lost 3 bases, with 12 bases between them. This CDR3 has 13 amino acids. The chain's CDR3 is CSVGPTGEETQYF. The CDR3 DNA is TGCAGCGTTGGCCCGACAGGAGAAGAGACCCAGTACTTC.

V and J are TRBV4-1 and TRBJ1-2; no reliable D call. The CDR3 is 15 residues long. CDR1 is MGHRA and CDR2 is YSYEKL in the germline V gene. The germline V and J ends were trimmed by 1 base and 1 base, with 10 bases remaining between them. Here the CDR3 DNA reads TGCGCCAGCAGCCAAGTTGCAGCTAATAACTATGGCTACACCTTC. It is translated as CASSQVAANNYGYTF.

The chain has TRBV13 and TRBJ1-2; D not certain. Germline CDR1 reads PRHDT; CDR2 reads FYEKMQ (reference sequence). The CDR3 is made up of 16 amino acids. V was shortened by 5 bases and J by 0 bases, with 16 bases between the two germline ends. Here the CDR3 DNA reads TGTGCCAGCAGCCTCACGGACGCCCCGGCTAACTATGGCTACACCTTC. Protein sequence: CASSLTDAPANYGYTF.

The J gene is TRBJ2-7, the V gene TRBV11-2, with no clear D. There are 12 residues in the CDR3. Germline loops: CDR1 SGHAT, CDR2 FQNNGV. V was pared by 5 bases and J by 7 bases, with 12 bases between. The chain's CDR3 is CASSPHRREQYF. The CDR3 DNA is TGTGCCAGCAGCCCCCACCGTAGGGAGCAGTACTTC.

This rearrangement joins TRBV27 to TRBJ2-7, with 7 nucleotides matching TRBD2. V was pared by 7 bases and J by 0 bases, with 9 bases of the junction left unmatched. Germline assignment: CDR1 MNHEY and CDR2 SMNVEV (reference sequence). CDR3 length: 15 residues. The chain's CDR3 is CASTPVGGSSYEQYF. CDR3 DNA: TGTGCCAGCACCCCCGTGGGCGGGAGCTCCTACGAGCAGTACTTC.

This chain uses TRBV6-6 with TRBJ2-5, with D perhaps assigned TRBD1 or TRBD2 (6 bases each). With 7 bases removed from V and 5 bases from J, the gap between germline ends came to 17 bases. The CDR3 extends over 14 amino acids. Germline CDR1 MNHNY, CDR2 SVGAGI (reference sequence). The CDR3 is CASTDPGAGETQYF. The CDR3 coding sequence is TGTGCCAGCACAGATCCGGGGGCGGGGGAGACCCAGTACTTC.

In DNA, the CDR3 is TGTGCCACCAGCAGCCCTAGGGGGACTACGTACAATGAGCAGTTCTTC. As protein: CATSSPRGTTYNEQFF. V usage is TRBV15 and J usage is TRBJ2-1; tentative D call: TRBD2 (7 bases). Germline loops: CDR1 LNHNV, CDR2 YYDKDF (reference sequence). V lost 3 bases to trimming and J lost 4 bases, with 16 bases between them. The CDR3 loop spans 16 amino acids.

The chain couples TRBV7-3 to TRBJ1-1; D remains unclear. The CDR3 totals 13 residues. Per germline, CDR1 SGHTA and CDR2 FQGTGA. V was clipped by 5 bases and J by 0 bases, with 7 bases between them. The CDR3 here is CASSLGMNTEAFF. In nucleotides, the CDR3 is TGTGCCAGCAGCCTCGGGATGAACACTGAAGCTTTCTTT.

The V gene is TRBV7-3, the J gene TRBJ2-1; possible D gene TRBD1, 5 bases. The germline V gene encodes CDR1 SGHTA and CDR2 FQGTGA. The length of the CDR3 is 12 residues. Trimming removed 1 base at V and 8 bases at J, with 6 bases between. CDR3 sequence: CASSLRGDEQFF. CDR3 in DNA: TGTGCCAGCAGCTTAAGGGGCGATGAGCAGTTCTTC.